The clone carrying this TCR beta chain has more than one count but fewer than ten. TCRdb fed the 5' RACE reads into MiXCR, producing one record per CDR3 protein. The sample carries tens of thousands of distinct CDR3 sequences, approximately 30% recorded once. The ends lost 6 bases at V and 5 bases at J; junction bases unmatched: 10. The V gene's germline CDR1 is MNHEY and CDR2 SMNVEV (reference sequence). CDR3 size: 16 residues. This sequence joins TRBV27 and TRBJ2-3; 11 positions match TRBD2. This clonotype was sampled from a female donor with breast cancer. The source material was tumor-infiltrating memory CD4+ T cells sorted from the breast tumor. As for subset: memory CD4+ T cells, CD4+CD45RO+CD25-. In DNA, the CDR3 is TGTGCCAGCAGCCTGACTAGCGGGAAGTTGCGAGATACGCAGTATTTT. It yields the protein CASSLTSGKLRDTQYF.